This T cell receptor beta chain appears in the sequencing data of a study of cytomegalovirus exposure and HLA in healthy donors. Overall study context: When about 400 donors were genotyped, about 86% of them were found to fall in the Caucasian-associated ancestry cluster. Notes on the study in general: Researchers catalogued approximately 170 TCR beta chains as cytomegalovirus-associated. Reports described diagnosis of cytomegalovirus status by the classifier as highly specific and sensitive. For most TCR beta V segments, an earlier analysis put the productive rate at about 87% or about 30% of the time.

To note about this clone: Antigen specificity is unknown.

V lost 7 bases and J lost 8, with 11 bases in between. CDR1 is SNHLY and CDR2 is FYNNEI in the germline V gene. The CDR3 is 11 residues long. A multiplex PCR was run with 60 Vbeta primers and 13 Jbeta primers. The protocol was immunoSEQ multiplex PCR, while the TCRdb copy is restricted to in-frame clones and leaves out a portion. The table includes 120,000 to 150,000 clones, roughly 90% detected once. The source of this sequence is a woman in her thirties or forties in good health and CMV-seronegative. Source material: PBMCs. The chain links TRBV2 to TRBJ2-5, with D unresolved. CDR3 loop: CASNNLGTQYF. CDR3 nucleotide sequence: TGTGCCAGCAATAACCTAGGCACCCAGTACTTC. Complete variable domain (other parts from reference TRBV2 and TRBJ2-5): EPEVTQTPSHQVTQMGQEVILRCVPISNHLYFYWYRQILGQKVEFLVSFYNNEISEKSEIFDDQFSVERPDGSNFTLKIRSTKLEDSAMYFCASNNLGTQYFGPGTRLLVL.